Listed here are 8 T cell receptor beta chains from one sample, sequenced in a study of cytomegalovirus exposure and HLA in healthy donors. A multiplex PCR was run with 60 Vbeta primers and 13 Jbeta primers. Here immunoSEQ multiplex PCR was the method, and the copy in TCRdb shows in-frame clones only, minus some. Here the sample table reports about 160,000 clones. The sample taken for sequencing was PBMCs. Source of these receptors: a woman aged 60-75 years in good health and CMV-seronegative.

This chain links TRBV7-9 with TRBJ1-1; D may be TRBD1 (6 bases). CDR3 length: 16 residues. Trimming left V 5 bases short and J 2 bases short, with 18 bases between. Germline V gene sequence: CDR1 SEHNR, CDR2 FQNEAQ (reference sequence). The CDR3 region has the DNA TGTGCCAGCAGCCCTAGGGGGGGGACAACCAACACTGAAGCTTTCTTT. Protein product: CASSPRGGTTNTEAFF.

The chain carries TRBV7-3 and TRBJ2-1; perhaps TRBD2 as D (7 bases). The CDR3 runs 16 residues. In germline, CDR1 is SGHTA, CDR2 FQGTGA. The germline V and J ends were trimmed by 5 bases and 3 bases, with 17 bases remaining between them. This chain's CDR3 is CASSPPGGGSYNEQFF. The CDR3, as DNA: TGTGCCAGCAGCCCTCCCGGGGGCGGGAGCTACAATGAGCAGTTCTTC.

V is TRBV18 and J is TRBJ1-3, with 11 nucleotides matching TRBD1. V was pared by 8 bases and J by 4 bases, with 7 bases of the junction left unmatched. CDR1 and CDR2 from the germline V gene are KGHSH and LQKENI. The CDR3 has 15 amino acids. CDR3 residues: CASRGQGAGGNTIYF. The CDR3 coding sequence is TGTGCCAGCCGCGGACAGGGGGCAGGAGGAAACACCATATATTTT.

The chain carries TRBV6-5 and TRBJ1-4; 7 bases align to TRBD1. J was trimmed by 8 bases and V by 2 bases; bases with no gene match: 5. Germline V lookup: CDR1 MNHEY, CDR2 SVGAGI. The CDR3 totals 14 residues. In DNA, the CDR3 is TGTGCCAGCAGTTACCTAACAGGGGACGAAAAACTGTTTTTT. Protein: CASSYLTGDEKLFF.

The chain is built from TRBV10-1 and TRBJ1-4; no clear D. CDR3 length: 13 amino acids. The germline V gene encodes CDR1 WNHNN and CDR2 SYGVQD (reference sequence). V was cut by 6 bases and J by 8 bases, with 13 bases left in between. The CDR3 reads CASSDMTQEKLFF. The CDR3 nucleotides are TGCGCCAGCAGCGATATGACACAGGAAAAACTGTTTTTT.

The V call is TRBV7-2, the J call TRBJ1-2; 7 bases agree with TRBD1. There are 14 residues in the CDR3. The J segment lost 3 bases and the V segment lost 5 bases, leaving 6 bases of the junction unmatched. In germline, CDR1 is SGHTA, CDR2 FQGNSA. CDR3 bases: TGTGCCAGCAGCCCCGAGGGGGCACACTATGGCTACACCTTC. This encodes CASSPEGAHYGYTF.

The chain is built from TRBV5-4 and TRBJ2-7, with D possibly matching TRBD1 (6 bases). The V and J ends lost 0 bases and 3 bases respectively, with 10 bases between them. Per germline, CDR1 SGHNT and CDR2 YYREEE (reference sequence). The CDR3 totals 14 residues. In DNA form, the CDR3 reads TGTGCCAGCAGCTTGGGCCAGGGGAACTACGAGCAGTACTTC. Translating gives CASSLGQGNYEQYF.

The gene calls are TRBV7-2 and TRBJ1-4; D not resolved. CDR3 length equals 17 residues. The ends were cut back, 6 bases at V and 0 bases at J, with 17 bases in the middle. CDR1 SGHTA and CDR2 FQGNSA come from the germline V gene. This CDR3 is CASSSLTLRATNEKLFF. As DNA, the CDR3 is TGTGCCAGCAGTAGCCTGACCCTACGGGCAACTAATGAAAAACTGTTTTTT.